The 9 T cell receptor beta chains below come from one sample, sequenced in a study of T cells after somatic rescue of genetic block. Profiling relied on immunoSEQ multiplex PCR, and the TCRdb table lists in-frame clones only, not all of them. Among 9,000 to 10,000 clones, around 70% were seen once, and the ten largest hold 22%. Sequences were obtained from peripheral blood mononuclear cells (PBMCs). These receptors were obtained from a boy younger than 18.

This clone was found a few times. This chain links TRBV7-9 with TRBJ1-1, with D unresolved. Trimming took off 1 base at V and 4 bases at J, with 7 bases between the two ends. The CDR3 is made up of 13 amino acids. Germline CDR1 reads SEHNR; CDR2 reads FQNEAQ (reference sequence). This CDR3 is CASSLVAGTEAFF. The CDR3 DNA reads TGTGCCAGCAGCTTAGTGGCAGGCACTGAAGCTTTCTTT. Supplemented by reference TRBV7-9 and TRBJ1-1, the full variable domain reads DTGVSQNPRHKITKRGQNVTFRCDPISEHNRLYWYRQTLGQGPEFLTYFQNEAQLEKSRLLSDRFSAERPKGSFSTLEIQRTEQGDSAMYLCASSLVAGTEAFFGQGTRLTVV.

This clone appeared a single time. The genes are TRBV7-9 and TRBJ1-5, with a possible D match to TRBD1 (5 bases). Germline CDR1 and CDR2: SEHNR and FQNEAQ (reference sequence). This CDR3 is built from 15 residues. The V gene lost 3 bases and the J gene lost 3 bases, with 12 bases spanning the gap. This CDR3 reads CASSLTTDSNQPQHF. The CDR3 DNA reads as TGTGCCAGCAGCTTGACGACAGATTCCAATCAGCCCCAGCATTTT.

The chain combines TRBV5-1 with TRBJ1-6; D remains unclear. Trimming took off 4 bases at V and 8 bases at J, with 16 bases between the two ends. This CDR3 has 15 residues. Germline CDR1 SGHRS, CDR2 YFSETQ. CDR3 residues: CASSPTLIADSPLHF. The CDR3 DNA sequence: TGCGCCAGCAGCCCCACCCTAATCGCGGATTCACCCCTCCACTTT.

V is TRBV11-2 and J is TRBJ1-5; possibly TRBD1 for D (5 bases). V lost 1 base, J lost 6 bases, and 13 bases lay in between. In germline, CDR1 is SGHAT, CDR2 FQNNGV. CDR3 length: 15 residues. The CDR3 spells CASSLGGGMGQPQHF. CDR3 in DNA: TGTGCCAGCAGCTTAGGCGGGGGGATGGGTCAGCCCCAGCATTTT.

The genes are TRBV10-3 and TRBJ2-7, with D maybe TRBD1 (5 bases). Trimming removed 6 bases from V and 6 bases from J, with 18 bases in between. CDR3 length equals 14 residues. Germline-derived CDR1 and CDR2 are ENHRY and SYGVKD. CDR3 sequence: CAISLGQGNSEQYF. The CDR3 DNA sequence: TGTGCCATCAGCCTGGGGCAGGGCAACAGCGAGCAGTACTTC.

The CDR3 DNA is TGTGCCATCAGTGGGGACTCGCCTAGCACAGATACGCAGTATTTT. Translation: CAISGDSPSTDTQYF. The V and J genes are TRBV10-3 and TRBJ2-3; tentative D call: TRBD2 (6 bases). The CDR3 loop spans 15 amino acids. The ends were cut back, 4 bases at V and 0 bases at J, with 11 bases in the middle. Germline-derived CDR1 and CDR2 are ENHRY and SYGVKD.

The CDR3 reads CASSVAANTEAFF. Here the CDR3 DNA reads TGTGCCAGCAGCGTAGCCGCGAACACTGAAGCTTTCTTT. The rearrangement links TRBV9 to TRBJ1-1; no definite D call. The CDR3 runs 13 residues. V lost 0 bases, J lost 1 base, and 4 bases lay in between. CDR1 and CDR2 (germline): SGDLS, YYNGEE. The full variable domain, its missing parts supplied by reference TRBV9 and TRBJ1-1, is DSGVTQTPKHLITATGQRVTLRCSPRSGDLSVYWYQQSLDQGLQFLIQYYNGEERAKGNILERFSAQQFPDLHSELNLSSLELGDSALYFCASSVAANTEAFFGQGTRLTVV.

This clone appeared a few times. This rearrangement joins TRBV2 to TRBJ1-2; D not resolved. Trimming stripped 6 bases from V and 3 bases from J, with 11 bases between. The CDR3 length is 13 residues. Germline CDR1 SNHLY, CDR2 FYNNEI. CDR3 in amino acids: CASSVREDYGYTF. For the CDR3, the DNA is TGTGCCAGCAGCGTTAGGGAGGACTATGGCTACACCTTC.

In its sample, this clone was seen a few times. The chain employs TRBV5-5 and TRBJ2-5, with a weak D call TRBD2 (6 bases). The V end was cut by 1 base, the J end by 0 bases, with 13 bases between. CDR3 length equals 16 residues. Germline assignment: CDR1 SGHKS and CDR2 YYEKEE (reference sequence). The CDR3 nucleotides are TGTGCCAGCAGCTTGCCGGGGGTATGGTACCAAGAGACCCAGTACTTC. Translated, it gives CASSLPGVWYQETQYF.